This T cell receptor beta chain was documented in a study of CD8 T cells in Susac syndrome. Whole-study results and caveats: Individuals included in the TCR sequencing and HLA analysis were acknowledged by the study to be relatively few in number.

The CDR3 is 18 amino acids. V shed 3 bases and J 2 bases; nucleotides not matched to a gene: 14. Per germline, CDR1 MGHRA and CDR2 YSYEKL. RNA was extracted with the RNeasy kit, and a quantity of roughly 0.5 to 1 ug was reverse transcribed using random hexamers. TCRdb independently ran MiXCR on the immunoSEQ multiplex PCR reads; one entry per CDR3 protein. The sample shows under 200,000 distinct CDR3 sequences, about 91% of them seen only once. As concerns this clonotype: Its target is unknown.

V usage is TRBV4-1 and J usage is TRBJ2-7; 9 bases are shared with TRBD2. Source material: CD4+ T cells from PBMCs. This sequence was found in a human donor with Susac syndrome. This CDR3 reads CASSQGSGTSRIPYEQYF. In nucleotides, the CDR3 is TGCGCCAGCAGCCAGGGCTCCGGGACTAGCCGTATCCCCTACGAGCAGTACTTC.